This T cell receptor beta chain is from a study of T cells in Graves' hyperthyroidism and ophthalmopathy. In the study overall: Once the initial diagnosis was made, peripheral blood was obtained before any treatment.

This CDR3 spans 15 amino acids. Germline CDR1 SGHRS, CDR2 YFSETQ. Turning to this clonotype: Its antigen is still unknown. A much larger clone lies one base from this, so it may be a read error.

Broader study findings: Most thyroid clonotypes with frequency above 0.001 were detected in blood. Ophthalmopathy was model-predicted a median around 6.7 months pre-onset.

TCR beta CDR3 regions were amplified from RNA. TCR CDR3 regions were first amplified by RT-PCR with HTBI primers. TCRdb used MiXCR to reprocess the multiplex PCR reads, holding one entry per CDR3 protein. Here the sample spans about 580,000 distinct CDR3 sequences, roughly 14% being singletons. The rearrangement links TRBV5-1 to TRBJ2-7, with 7 bases matching TRBD1. The sequenced sample was blood. This receptor was obtained from a woman aged 25 to 39 with Graves' hyperthyroidism that later progressed to Graves' ophthalmopathy. The CDR3 bases are TGCCCCAGCTCCGGTTCAGGGGGATACTCCTACGAGCAGTACTTC. Translation gives CPSSGSGGYSYEQYF.